This T cell receptor beta chain emerged from a study of T cell repertoires in cytomegalovirus infection. As regards this clonotype: Its antigen is currently unknown.

Per germline, CDR1 MNHNS and CDR2 SASEGT. V lost 1 base and J lost 2, with 11 bases in between. The CDR3 length is 15 residues. TCRdb redid the calling of the reads with MiXCR, one entry per CDR3 protein. The table includes roughly 920,000 distinct CDR3 sequences, approximately 31% detected once. Whole-study results and caveats: Carriers of CMV and the relevant HLA type were discriminated by public TCR beta frequency. HLA-C-restricted CMV-specific TCR beta clonotypes were dominant in the ex vivo response.

The TCR comes from a human donor in good health (CMV status not recorded). Some clones in this sample may be carry-over from other donors' samples. The chain couples TRBV6-1 to TRBJ1-2; no definite D call. Sample: cultured CD8+ T cells from PBMCs, taken from culture after CMV antigen stimulation. CDR3 nucleotide sequence: TGTGCCAGCAGTGAAGTAAAGGACTACAACTATGGCTACACCTTC. Its translation is CASSEVKDYNYGYTF.